These T cell receptor beta chains were read from a single sample in a study of CD8+ T cells in alopecia areata. Libraries were prepared by immunoSEQ multiplex PCR; TCRdb keeps only in-frame clonotypes and omits some of them. The profile shows some 100,000 clones, almost 60% of them singletons. The starting material was CD8+ T cells sorted from blood, obtained at approximately week 60, from a patient treated with tofacitinib. The receptors were sampled from a human donor with alopecia areata. The CDR3 runs from the conserved cysteine through the conserved F or W. D genes are given only for firm matches. Some rows mark clone size as missing; the rest say once, few, many or name a class of expanded clone.

J gene: TRBJ2-3
clone size: .
V gene: TRBV7-2
D gene: .
CDR3 length: 15
CDR3 DNA: TGTGCCAGCAGCCCCCGGTCGGGAGTCACAGATACGCAGTATTTT
CDR3 protein: CASSPRSGVTDTQYF

J gene: TRBJ2-5
clone size: .
V gene: TRBV6-5
D gene: .
CDR3 length: 15
CDR3 DNA: TGTGCCAGCAGTCTAGCTCCGGCTGCCAAAGAGACCCAGTACTTC
CDR3 protein: CASSLAPAAKETQYF

J gene: TRBJ2-3
clone size: few
V gene: TRBV7-8
D gene: TRBD2
CDR3 length: 17
CDR3 DNA: TGTGCCAGCAGCTCCACTAGCGGGGGGGCTCGGGAGGATACGCAGTATTTT
CDR3 protein: CASSSTSGGAREDTQYF

J gene: TRBJ1-6
clone size: .
V gene: TRBV7-6
D gene: TRBD1
CDR3 length: 15
CDR3 DNA: TGTGCCAGCAGCTTAGGGACAGGCACGAATTCACCCCTCCACTTT
CDR3 protein: CASSLGTGTNSPLHF

J gene: TRBJ2-1
clone size: .
V gene: TRBV6-5
D gene: .
CDR3 length: 14
CDR3 DNA: TGTGCCAGCAGTTACCTGGACAGTTACAATGAGCAGTTCTTC
CDR3 protein: CASSYLDSYNEQFF

J gene: TRBJ2-3
clone size: once
V gene: TRBV9
D gene: TRBD1
CDR3 length: 13
CDR3 DNA: TGTGCCAGCAGTAAGGGGGCCACAGATACGCAGTATTTT
CDR3 protein: CASSKGATDTQYF

J gene: TRBJ1-5
clone size: .
V gene: TRBV30
D gene: .
CDR3 length: 14
CDR3 DNA: TGTGCCTGGAGTGTGGGGCAGCTAAATCAGCCCCAGCATTTT
CDR3 protein: CAWSVGQLNQPQHF

J gene: TRBJ2-2
clone size: .
V gene: TRBV27
D gene: .
CDR3 length: 13
CDR3 DNA: TGTGCCAGCAGTTTGAGGGTGAACGGGGAGCTGTTTTTT
CDR3 protein: CASSLRVNGELFF

J gene: TRBJ1-1
clone size: .
V gene: TRBV6-5
D gene: .
CDR3 length: 13
CDR3 DNA: TGTGCCAGCAGTTATAACATTTTAACTGAAGCTTTCTTT
CDR3 protein: CASSYNILTEAFF

J gene: TRBJ2-1
clone size: few
V gene: TRBV5-6
D gene: TRBD1
CDR3 length: 12
CDR3 DNA: TGTGCCAGCAGCTTGGCCCGACAGGGACCGTTCTTC
CDR3 protein: CASSLARQGPFF

J gene: TRBJ2-1
clone size: .
V gene: TRBV7-8
D gene: .
CDR3 length: 15
CDR3 DNA: TGTGCCAGCAGCTTGGGGCGGGGATCCTACAATGAGCAGTTCTTC
CDR3 protein: CASSLGRGSYNEQFF

J gene: TRBJ2-1
clone size: few
V gene: TRBV4-2
D gene: .
CDR3 length: 17
CDR3 DNA: TGTGCCAGCAGCCAAGACCCCAGGGTTACATACAACAATGAGCAGTTCTTC
CDR3 protein: CASSQDPRVTYNNEQFF

J gene: TRBJ1-1
clone size: .
V gene: TRBV7-2
D gene: TRBD1
CDR3 length: 14
CDR3 DNA: TGTGCCAGCAGCTTAGGGACAGGCGTAACTGAAGCTTTCTTT
CDR3 protein: CASSLGTGVTEAFF

J gene: TRBJ1-1
clone size: few
V gene: TRBV14
D gene: .
CDR3 length: 13
CDR3 DNA: TGTGCCAGCAGCCAAGTTCGGGGGATTGAAGCTTTCTTT
CDR3 protein: CASSQVRGIEAFF

J gene: TRBJ2-1
clone size: .
V gene: TRBV7-8
D gene: .
CDR3 length: 14
CDR3 DNA: TGTGCCAGCAGCTTGGGTAGCGGAAACAATGAGCAGTTCTTC
CDR3 protein: CASSLGSGNNEQFF

J gene: TRBJ2-1
clone size: .
V gene: TRBV13
D gene: .
CDR3 length: 15
CDR3 DNA: TGTGCCAGCAGCTTAACTGAGGCAGGGGTCAATGAGCAGTTCTTC
CDR3 protein: CASSLTEAGVNEQFF

J gene: TRBJ1-2
clone size: once
V gene: TRBV11-2
D gene: .
CDR3 length: 14
CDR3 DNA: TGTGCCAGCAGCTTAGCCCGGGGGGGATATGGCTACACCTTC
CDR3 protein: CASSLARGGYGYTF

J gene: TRBJ1-2
clone size: .
V gene: TRBV15
D gene: TRBD1
CDR3 length: 14
CDR3 DNA: TGTGCCACCAGCAGCGACAGGGTATACTATGGCTACACCTTC
CDR3 protein: CATSSDRVYYGYTF

J gene: TRBJ1-2
clone size: .
V gene: TRBV9
D gene: TRBD1
CDR3 length: 15
CDR3 DNA: TGTGCCAGCAGCGCCCGCCGGGACAGGGGGCATGGCTACACCTTC
CDR3 protein: CASSARRDRGHGYTF

J gene: TRBJ2-5
clone size: few
V gene: TRBV18
D gene: .
CDR3 length: 13
CDR3 DNA: TGTGCCAGCTCAGGCAGACCGAAAGAGACCCAGTACTTC
CDR3 protein: CASSGRPKETQYF

J gene: TRBJ1-2
clone size: .
V gene: TRBV7-9
D gene: .
CDR3 length: 13
CDR3 DNA: TGTGCCAGCAGCCAAGGTTCTTGGTATGGCTACACCTTC
CDR3 protein: CASSQGSWYGYTF

J gene: TRBJ2-3
clone size: few
V gene: TRBV19
D gene: .
CDR3 length: 13
CDR3 DNA: TGTGCCAGTAGCGCCGTTGACGCAGATACGCAGTATTTT
CDR3 protein: CASSAVDADTQYF

J gene: TRBJ2-2
clone size: .
V gene: TRBV9
D gene: .
CDR3 length: 11
CDR3 DNA: TGTGCCAGCTCGGATGCCGGGGAGCTGTTTTTT
CDR3 protein: CASSDAGELFF

J gene: TRBJ2-7
clone size: .
V gene: TRBV5-1
D gene: .
CDR3 length: 12
CDR3 DNA: TGCGCCAGCAGCCCGGCCGGAACGAACCAGTACTTC
CDR3 protein: CASSPAGTNQYF

J gene: TRBJ2-7
clone size: .
V gene: TRBV13
D gene: TRBD1
CDR3 length: 14
CDR3 DNA: TGTGCCAGCAGCTCCCCCGGGACAGGAGACGAGCAGTACTTC
CDR3 protein: CASSSPGTGDEQYF

J gene: TRBJ2-2
clone size: .
V gene: TRBV29-1
D gene: .
CDR3 length: 15
CDR3 DNA: TGCAGCGTTGGAACCGGACTGCCGAACACCGGGGAGCTGTTTTTT
CDR3 protein: CSVGTGLPNTGELFF

J gene: TRBJ2-3
clone size: .
V gene: TRBV18
D gene: .
CDR3 length: 14
CDR3 DNA: TGTGCCAGCTCACCTAGGGCTAGCACAGATACGCAGTATTTT
CDR3 protein: CASSPRASTDTQYF

J gene: TRBJ1-1
clone size: few
V gene: TRBV7-8
D gene: .
CDR3 length: 12
CDR3 DNA: TGTGCCAGCAGCCCACAGGGAACTGAAGCTTTCTTT
CDR3 protein: CASSPQGTEAFF

J gene: TRBJ1-2
clone size: few
V gene: TRBV7-9
D gene: TRBD1
CDR3 length: 16
CDR3 DNA: TGTGCCAGCAGAGGTCCGGGACAGAGGAATAACTATGGCTACACCTTC
CDR3 protein: CASRGPGQRNNYGYTF

J gene: TRBJ1-2
clone size: .
V gene: TRBV7-9
D gene: .
CDR3 length: 16
CDR3 DNA: TGTGCCAGCAGCTTAGAGGGCCAGGGGTGGAACTATGGCTACACCTTC
CDR3 protein: CASSLEGQGWNYGYTF

J gene: TRBJ1-1
clone size: .
V gene: TRBV7-9
D gene: .
CDR3 length: 13
CDR3 DNA: TGTGCCAGCAGCTATGGCAGGGTCACTGAAGCTTTCTTT
CDR3 protein: CASSYGRVTEAFF

J gene: TRBJ1-1
clone size: .
V gene: TRBV7-9
D gene: .
CDR3 length: 15
CDR3 DNA: TGTGCCAGCAGTTACACCCGGACAGAGAACACTGAAGCTTTCTTT
CDR3 protein: CASSYTRTENTEAFF

J gene: TRBJ2-1
clone size: .
V gene: TRBV10-3
D gene: TRBD2
CDR3 length: 15
CDR3 DNA: TGTGCCATCAGTGAGACTAGCGGGAATTACAATGAGCAGTTCTTC
CDR3 protein: CAISETSGNYNEQFF

J gene: TRBJ2-6
clone size: .
V gene: TRBV15
D gene: .
CDR3 length: 18
CDR3 DNA: TGTGCCACCAGCAGAGGGTATACCAGAAGCTCTGGGGCCAACGTCCTGACTTTC
CDR3 protein: CATSRGYTRSSGANVLTF

J gene: TRBJ2-1
clone size: once
V gene: TRBV12-5
D gene: .
CDR3 length: 12
CDR3 DNA: TGTGCTAGTGGTTTGGTATACAATGAGCAGTTCTTC
CDR3 protein: CASGLVYNEQFF

J gene: TRBJ1-1
clone size: .
V gene: TRBV6-6
D gene: .
CDR3 length: 14
CDR3 DNA: TGTGCCAGCAGTTACTCTGCGGTGAACACTGAAGCTTTCTTT
CDR3 protein: CASSYSAVNTEAFF

J gene: TRBJ2-3
clone size: .
V gene: TRBV30
D gene: TRBD2
CDR3 length: 18
CDR3 DNA: TGTGCCTGGAGCGGCACTCTGACTAGCGGGGGCTACACAGATACGCAGTATTTT
CDR3 protein: CAWSGTLTSGGYTDTQYF

J gene: TRBJ2-2
clone size: .
V gene: TRBV7-9
D gene: .
CDR3 length: 16
CDR3 DNA: TGTGCCTGCCGGCCCCCTGAGCGGCTGAACACCGGGGAGCTGTTTTTT
CDR3 protein: CACRPPERLNTGELFF

J gene: TRBJ2-7
clone size: .
V gene: TRBV29-1
D gene: TRBD1
CDR3 length: 13
CDR3 DNA: TGCAGCGTCGAGGGACAGACACTCTACGAGCAGTACTTC
CDR3 protein: CSVEGQTLYEQYF

J gene: TRBJ2-3
clone size: .
V gene: TRBV7-6
D gene: .
CDR3 length: 16
CDR3 DNA: TGTGCCAGCAGCTCGTGGTCCTACGAGGGTTCAGATACGCAGTATTTT
CDR3 protein: CASSSWSYEGSDTQYF

J gene: TRBJ2-1
clone size: .
V gene: TRBV14
D gene: .
CDR3 length: 14
CDR3 DNA: TGTGCCAGCAGCCAAGCGGGGGAGAAAACTGAGCAGTTCTTC
CDR3 protein: CASSQAGEKTEQFF

J gene: TRBJ1-6
clone size: .
V gene: TRBV7-9
D gene: .
CDR3 length: 15
CDR3 DNA: TGTGCCAGCAGCTTAGCCAGAGAGCTTAATTCACCCCTCCACTTT
CDR3 protein: CASSLARELNSPLHF

J gene: TRBJ1-2
clone size: .
V gene: TRBV21-1
D gene: .
CDR3 length: 14
CDR3 DNA: TGTGCCAGCCGCGCCGGGACAGGGCGTTTTGGCTACACCTTC
CDR3 protein: CASRAGTGRFGYTF

J gene: TRBJ1-2
clone size: few
V gene: TRBV18
D gene: .
CDR3 length: 17
CDR3 DNA: TGTGCCAGCTCACCAAAGGGCAGGGGCCGGGTCGGCTATGGCTACACCTTC
CDR3 protein: CASSPKGRGRVGYGYTF

J gene: TRBJ2-5
clone size: once
V gene: TRBV9
D gene: TRBD2
CDR3 length: 15
CDR3 DNA: TGTGCCAGCAGCGGTAGCGGGGGGCCCACAGAGACCCAGTACTTC
CDR3 protein: CASSGSGGPTETQYF

J gene: TRBJ2-7
clone size: few
V gene: TRBV5-1
D gene: TRBD1
CDR3 length: 14
CDR3 DNA: TGCGCCAGCAGCTTGGTAGGGACAGCCTACGAGCAGTACTTC
CDR3 protein: CASSLVGTAYEQYF

J gene: TRBJ1-6
clone size: .
V gene: TRBV6-5
D gene: .
CDR3 length: 14
CDR3 DNA: TGTGCCAGCAGCGGAATATTCTTGTGGTCACCCCTCCACTTT
CDR3 protein: CASSGIFLWSPLHF

J gene: TRBJ2-7
clone size: .
V gene: TRBV5-1
D gene: TRBD1
CDR3 length: 14
CDR3 DNA: TGCGCCAGCAGCGCCCGGGACAGTCCCTACGAGCAGTACTTC
CDR3 protein: CASSARDSPYEQYF

J gene: TRBJ2-2
clone size: .
V gene: TRBV11-2
D gene: .
CDR3 length: 12
CDR3 DNA: TGTGCCAGCAGCTCCCTCACCGGGGAGCTGTTTTTT
CDR3 protein: CASSSLTGELFF

J gene: TRBJ1-2
clone size: few
V gene: TRBV10-3
D gene: .
CDR3 length: 12
CDR3 DNA: TGTGCCATCGGACAGCGGGACTATGGCTACACCTTC
CDR3 protein: CAIGQRDYGYTF

J gene: TRBJ1-1
clone size: .
V gene: TRBV7-9
D gene: .
CDR3 length: 17
CDR3 DNA: TGTGCCAGCAGCTTATCAGGGAGTGGGGTAACGAACACTGAAGCTTTCTTT
CDR3 protein: CASSLSGSGVTNTEAFF

J gene: TRBJ1-2
clone size: .
V gene: TRBV6-6
D gene: TRBD1
CDR3 length: 14
CDR3 DNA: TGTGCCAGCAGGTCCGGACAGGCCAACTATGGCTACACCTTC
CDR3 protein: CASRSGQANYGYTF

J gene: TRBJ1-2
clone size: once
V gene: TRBV5-1
D gene: .
CDR3 length: 14
CDR3 DNA: TGCGCCAGCAGCTTGGGGGAGGGGACCGACCTACTCACCTTC
CDR3 protein: CASSLGEGTDLLTF